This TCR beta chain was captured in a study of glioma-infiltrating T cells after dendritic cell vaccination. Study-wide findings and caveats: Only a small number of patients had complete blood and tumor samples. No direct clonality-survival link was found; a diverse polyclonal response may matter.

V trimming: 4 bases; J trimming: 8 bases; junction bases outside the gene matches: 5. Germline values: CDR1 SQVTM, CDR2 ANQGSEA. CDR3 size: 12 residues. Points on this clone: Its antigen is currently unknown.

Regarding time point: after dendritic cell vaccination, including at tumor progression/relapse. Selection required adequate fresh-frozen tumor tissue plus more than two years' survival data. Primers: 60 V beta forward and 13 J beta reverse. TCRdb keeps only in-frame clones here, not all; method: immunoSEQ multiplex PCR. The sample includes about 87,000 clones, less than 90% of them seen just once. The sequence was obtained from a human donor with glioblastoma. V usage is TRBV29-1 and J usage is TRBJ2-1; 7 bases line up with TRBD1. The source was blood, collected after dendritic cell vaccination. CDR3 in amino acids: CSVVFTGDEQFF. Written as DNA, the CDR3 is TGCAGCGTTGTCTTTACAGGGGATGAGCAGTTCTTC.